The 18 T cell receptor beta chains reported below all come from one sample, sequenced in a study of blood T cells in healthy people across ages. Through a sample-barcoded 5' primer and a J-beta primer mix, a second PCR was run for roughly 6 to 12 cycles. MiXCR, applied by TCRdb to the 5' RACE reads, yields one record per CDR3 protein. The sample records 850,000 to 950,000 distinct CDR3 sequences, about 30% being singletons. The sequencing input was blood. These receptors were obtained from a woman aged 80 or over in good health.

The gene calls are TRBV19 and TRBJ1-2; maybe TRBD1 (5 bases). This CDR3 is built from 14 residues. The germline V and J ends were trimmed by 0 bases and 3 bases, with 8 bases remaining between them. Germline assignment: CDR1 LNHDA and CDR2 SQIVND (reference sequence). DNA of the CDR3: TGTGCCAGTAGTATAGAATCGACAGACTATGGCTACACCTTC. Encoded protein: CASSIESTDYGYTF.

As for this clonotype: Being one base from a much bigger clone, this may be a read error. The gene calls are TRBV12-3 or TRBV12-4 and TRBJ2-3, with D unresolved. The CDR3 loop spans 14 amino acids. CDR3 DNA: TGTGCCAGCAGTCATCGAGTGAGCGCAGATATGCAGTATTTT. Translating gives CASSHRVSADMQYF.

This clonotype turned up a few times. The J gene is TRBJ2-1, the V gene TRBV12-3 or TRBV12-4; D not certain. This CDR3 has 12 amino acids. Trimming cost V 3 bases and J 10 bases, with 10 bases left between them. In DNA, the CDR3 is TGTGCCAGCAGTTTCTCTCCTTCGGAGCAGTTCTTC. This encodes CASSFSPSEQFF.

This clonotype occurred many times. V is TRBV28 and J is TRBJ2-1; 9 bases agree with TRBD2. The V gene end was trimmed by 4 bases and the J gene end by 5 bases; junction bases not matched to a gene: 9. From germline, CDR1 is MDHEN and CDR2 SYDVKM. The CDR3 extends over 16 amino acids. DNA for the CDR3: TGTGCCAGCAGTTCCTACGCTAGCGGGGCCCACAATGAGCAGTTCTTC. This translates into CASSSYASGAHNEQFF.

This clonotype was seen a few times. The chain carries TRBV27 and TRBJ1-6, with TRBD1 matching over 9 bases. V trimming: 6 bases; J trimming: 8 bases; junction bases outside the gene matches: 8. The CDR3 extends over 15 amino acids. Looked up from germline, CDR1 is MNHEY and CDR2 is SMNVEV (reference sequence). This CDR3 is CASRRTGELYSPLHF. Here the CDR3 DNA reads TGTGCCAGCAGGAGGACAGGGGAACTTTATTCACCCCTCCACTTT.

This clonotype was seen at least ten times. The chain couples TRBV20-1 to TRBJ2-5; TRBD2 matches 14 bases. Unmatched junction bases numbered 7, after V lost 1 base and J lost 6 bases. From germline, CDR1 is DFQATT and CDR2 SNEGSKA (reference sequence). The CDR3 extends over 16 amino acids. CDR3 sequence reads: CSARAGLAGAFKTQYF. CDR3 DNA sequence: TGCAGTGCTAGAGCGGGACTAGCGGGGGCCTTTAAGACCCAGTACTTC.

Regarding this clonotype: An end of the junction differs from the germline gene, which may be a read error. Written as DNA, the CDR3 is TGTGCCGGCAGCTTAGGGGGACAGACTAGCACAGATACGCAGTATTTT. This encodes CAGSLGGQTSTDTQYF. The chain combines TRBV11-3 with TRBJ2-3; 7 bases are shared with TRBD1. Germline V gene data show CDR1 as SGHNT and CDR2 as YENEEA. This CDR3 has 16 amino acids.

This clonotype has a count of ten or more. This chain joins TRBV7-2 and TRBJ2-2, with 7 bases that match TRBD1. Trimming at V came to 6 bases and at J to 9 bases, leaving 4 bases not matched to a gene. Germline lookup yields CDR1 SGHTA and CDR2 FQGNSA. The CDR3 totals 12 residues. The CDR3 here is CASSQTGWELFF. The CDR3 nucleotides read TGTGCCAGCAGTCAGACAGGGTGGGAGCTGTTTTTT.

V usage is TRBV30 and J usage is TRBJ2-1; the D gene is possibly TRBD1 (5 bases). Trimming pared 2 bases from V and 8 bases from J, leaving 13 bases between. This CDR3 spans 13 amino acids. CDR1 and CDR2 (germline): GTSNPN, SVGIG (reference sequence). CDR3 sequence (DNA): TGTGCCTGGAGTAAGTCCAGGGCCGATGAGCAGTTCTTC. Protein product: CAWSKSRADEQFF.

This clonotype showed up many times. The chain combines TRBV9 with TRBJ2-5; D tentatively fits TRBD1 or TRBD2 (6 bases each). The germline V and J ends were trimmed by 0 bases and 5 bases, with 20 bases remaining between them. This CDR3 is built from 17 residues. Germline values: CDR1 SGDLS, CDR2 YYNGEE. CDR3 in amino acids: CASSVGLVGGVRETQYF. CDR3 sequence (DNA): TGTGCCAGCAGCGTAGGGTTAGTCGGGGGCGTCCGCGAGACCCAGTACTTC. The complete variable domain, with remaining parts taken from reference TRBV9 and TRBJ2-5, reads DSGVTQTPKHLITATGQRVTLRCSPRSGDLSVYWYQQSLDQGLQFLIQYYNGEERAKGNILERFSAQQFPDLHSELNLSSLELGDSALYFCASSVGLVGGVRETQYFGPGTRLLVL.

This clonotype showed up many times. CDR3 protein: CASSLRGTQYF. Here the CDR3 DNA reads TGTGCCAGCAGCTTACGGGGTACGCAGTATTTT. The V call is TRBV7-9, the J call TRBJ2-3, with D possibly being TRBD2 (5 bases). The length of the CDR3 is 11 residues. Trimming cost V 2 bases and J 8 bases, with 5 bases left between them. Germline values: CDR1 SEHNR, CDR2 FQNEAQ (reference sequence).

At least ten counts were recorded for this clonotype. This chain connects TRBV10-3 to TRBJ2-5; 9 bases align to TRBD2. This CDR3 is built from 14 residues. Germline CDR1 and CDR2: ENHRY and SYGVKD. After removal of 5 bases from V and 5 bases from J, the junction contained 6 bases not matched to a gene. As DNA, the CDR3 is TGTGCCATCAGTCCTTATAGCGGGGGTGAGACCCAGTACTTC. The encoded protein is CAISPYSGGETQYF.

Regarding this clonotype: At one end the junction does not follow the germline gene, possibly because of a read error. The gene calls are TRBV6-5 and TRBJ2-1, with TRBD1 identical over 9 bases. CDR3 size: 18 residues. Germline V lookup: CDR1 MNHEY, CDR2 SVGAGI. The CDR3 sequence is CASSYYLTTGGTHNERFF. The CDR3, as DNA: TGTGCCAGCAGTTATTACCTTACGACAGGGGGAACACACAATGAGCGGTTCTTC.

There are many counts of this clonotype. The chain combines TRBV5-1 with TRBJ1-1; the D gene is possibly TRBD1 (6 bases). There are 14 residues in the CDR3. Trimming removed 0 bases from V and 10 bases from J, with 16 bases in between. Germline V CDR1 and CDR2: SGHRS, YFSETQ. The CDR3 coding sequence is TGCGCCAGCAGCTTGGGGCAGGGGCAGTTGAGAGCTTTCTTT. It specifies CASSLGQGQLRAFF. The complete variable domain, with remaining parts taken from reference TRBV5-1 and TRBJ1-1, reads KAGVTQTPRYLIKTRGQQVTLSCSPISGHRSVSWYQQTPGQGLQFLFEYFSETQRNKGNFPGRFSGRQFSNSRSEMNVSTLELGDSALYLCASSLGQGQLRAFFGQGTRLTVV.

Many counts were recorded for this clonotype. The J gene is TRBJ2-7, the V gene TRBV6-5; 12 bases fit TRBD2. CDR1 and CDR2 (germline): MNHEY, SVGAGI. J lost 0 bases, V lost 7 bases, and 4 bases had no gene match. The CDR3 runs to 15 residues. The CDR3 bases are TGTGCCAGCACGTTGGGACTAGCGGGCTCCTACGAGCAGTACTTC. It yields the protein CASTLGLAGSYEQYF.

The chain employs TRBV3-1 and TRBJ1-6; D uncertain. This CDR3 region has 16 residues. Germline lookup yields CDR1 LGHDT and CDR2 YNNKEL (reference sequence). With 4 bases removed from V and 0 bases from J, the gap between germline ends came to 10 bases. CDR3 amino acids: CASSPSEGSYNSPLHF. As DNA, the CDR3 is TGTGCCAGCAGCCCCTCGGAGGGCTCCTATAATTCACCCCTCCACTTT.

This clonotype was seen a few times. The chain has TRBV7-2 and TRBJ1-1; a weak D match, TRBD1 (5 bases). CDR1 and CDR2 (germline): SGHTA, FQGNSA. Trimming left V 9 bases short and J 7 bases short, with 15 bases between. The CDR3 contains 12 residues. The CDR3: CASRITGGEAFF. CDR3 nucleotides: TGTGCCAGTAGGATTACGGGGGGTGAAGCTTTCTTT.

This clonotype occurred many times. The chain links TRBV15 to TRBJ2-1; a possible D gene is TRBD2 (6 bases). This CDR3 region has 12 residues. Germline CDR1 reads LNHNV; CDR2 reads YYDKDF (reference sequence). Between the trimmed V and J ends, which lost 5 bases and 13 bases, there was a span of 15 bases. CDR3 protein: CATSGGTASQFF. The CDR3 DNA follows: TGTGCCACCAGCGGGGGGACCGCCAGCCAGTTCTTC.